This T cell receptor (beta chain) emerged from a study of T-cell memory formation after mild COVID-19. This clonotype turned up a few times. CDR1 is SGHTA, CDR2 FQGTGA, per germline. This CDR3 has 16 residues. With 2 bases removed from V and 6 bases from J, the gap between germline ends came to 17 bases. Using its own MiXCR run on the 5' RACE reads, TCRdb lists one record per CDR3 protein. Altogether hundreds of thousands of distinct CDR3 sequences are present, roughly 20% being singletons, with the ten largest covering approximately 13%. This clonotype was obtained from an adult woman who had mild COVID-19 (a few samples of this study predate the infection). Cell type and time point are not known. The gene calls are TRBV7-3 and TRBJ2-1; TRBD2 is a possible D gene (6 bases). The sample was PBMCs or a T cell subset sorted from them (not recorded which). CDR3 region: CASSLSGTHTLNEQFF. CDR3 DNA: TGTGCCAGCAGCTTATCCGGGACTCATACCCTCAATGAGCAGTTCTTC.